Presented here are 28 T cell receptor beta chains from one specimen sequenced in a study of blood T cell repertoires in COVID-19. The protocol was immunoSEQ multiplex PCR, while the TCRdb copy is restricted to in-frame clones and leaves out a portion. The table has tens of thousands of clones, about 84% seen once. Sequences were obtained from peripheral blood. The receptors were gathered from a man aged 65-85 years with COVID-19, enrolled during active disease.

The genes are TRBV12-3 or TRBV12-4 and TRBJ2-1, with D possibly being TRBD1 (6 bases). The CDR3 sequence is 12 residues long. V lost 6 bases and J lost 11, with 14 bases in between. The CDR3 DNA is TGTGCCAGCAGACCGAACAGGGCCCAGCAGTTCTTC. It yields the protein CASRPNRAQQFF.

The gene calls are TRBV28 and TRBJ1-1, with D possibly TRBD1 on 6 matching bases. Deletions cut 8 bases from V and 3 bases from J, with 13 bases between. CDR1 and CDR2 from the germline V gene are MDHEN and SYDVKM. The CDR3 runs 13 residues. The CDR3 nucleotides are TGTGCCAGCTCCGGGGGGCAACACACTGAAGCTTTCTTT. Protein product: CASSGGQHTEAFF.

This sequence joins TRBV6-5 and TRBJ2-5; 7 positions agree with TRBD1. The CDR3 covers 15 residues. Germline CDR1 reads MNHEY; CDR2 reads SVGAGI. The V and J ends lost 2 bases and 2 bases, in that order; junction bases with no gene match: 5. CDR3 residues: CASSYDGQEQETQYF. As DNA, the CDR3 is TGTGCCAGCAGTTACGACGGACAGGAGCAAGAGACCCAGTACTTC.

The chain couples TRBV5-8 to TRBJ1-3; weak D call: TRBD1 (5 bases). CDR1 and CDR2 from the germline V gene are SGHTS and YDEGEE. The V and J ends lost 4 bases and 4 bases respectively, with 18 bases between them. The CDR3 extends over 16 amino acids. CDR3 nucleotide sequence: TGTGCCAGCAGCCGCTCGCGGGACCCCGTGGGAAACACCATATATTTT. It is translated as CASSRSRDPVGNTIYF.

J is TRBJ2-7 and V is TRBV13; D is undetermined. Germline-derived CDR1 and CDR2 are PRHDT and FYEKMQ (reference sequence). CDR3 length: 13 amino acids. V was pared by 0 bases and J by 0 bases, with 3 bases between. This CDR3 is CASSLGFSYEQYF. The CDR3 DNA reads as TGTGCCAGCAGCTTAGGCTTCTCCTACGAGCAGTACTTC.

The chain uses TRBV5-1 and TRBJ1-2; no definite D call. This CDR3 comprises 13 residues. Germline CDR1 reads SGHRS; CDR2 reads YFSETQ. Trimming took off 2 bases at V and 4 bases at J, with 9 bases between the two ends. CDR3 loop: CASSFQDAYGYTF. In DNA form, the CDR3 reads TGCGCCAGCAGCTTTCAGGATGCCTATGGCTACACCTTC.

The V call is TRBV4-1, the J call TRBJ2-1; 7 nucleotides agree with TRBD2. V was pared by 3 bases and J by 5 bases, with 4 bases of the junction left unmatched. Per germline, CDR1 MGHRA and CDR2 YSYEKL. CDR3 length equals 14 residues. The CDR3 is CASSQSGAHNEQFF. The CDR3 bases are TGCGCCAGCAGCCAGAGCGGGGCCCACAATGAGCAGTTCTTC.

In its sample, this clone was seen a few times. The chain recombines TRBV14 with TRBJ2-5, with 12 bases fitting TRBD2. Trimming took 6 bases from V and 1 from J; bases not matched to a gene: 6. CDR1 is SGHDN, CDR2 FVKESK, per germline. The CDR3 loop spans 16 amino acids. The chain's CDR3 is CASSQRTSGAQETQYF. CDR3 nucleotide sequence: TGTGCCAGCAGTCAAAGGACTAGCGGGGCCCAAGAGACCCAGTACTTC.

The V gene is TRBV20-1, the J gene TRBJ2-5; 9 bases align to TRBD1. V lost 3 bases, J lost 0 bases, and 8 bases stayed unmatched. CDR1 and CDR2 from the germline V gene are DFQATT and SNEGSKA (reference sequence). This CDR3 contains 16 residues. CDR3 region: CSASPQGQGHQETQYF. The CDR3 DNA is TGCAGTGCTAGTCCCCAGGGACAGGGTCACCAAGAGACCCAGTACTTC.

The CDR3 spells CASRTPDRMGTEAFF. The CDR3 DNA follows: TGTGCCAGCCGAACCCCCGACAGGATGGGTACTGAAGCTTTCTTT. The chain joins TRBV28 to TRBJ1-1; D is possibly TRBD1 (6 bases). V was trimmed by 8 bases and J by 5 bases, leaving 21 bases between them. Germline V gene data show CDR1 as MDHEN and CDR2 as SYDVKM. This CDR3 region has 15 residues. The entire variable domain, with the rest obtained from reference TRBV28 and TRBJ1-1, is as follows: DVKVTQSSRYLVKRTGEKVFLECVQDMDHENMFWYRQDPGLGLRLIYFSYDVKMKEKGDIPEGYSVSREKKERFSLILESASTNQTSMYLCASRTPDRMGTEAFFGQGTRLTVV.

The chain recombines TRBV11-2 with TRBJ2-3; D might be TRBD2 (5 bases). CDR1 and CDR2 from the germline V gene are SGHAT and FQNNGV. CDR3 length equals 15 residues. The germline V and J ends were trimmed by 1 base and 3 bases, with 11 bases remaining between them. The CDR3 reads CASSLGARGTDTQYF. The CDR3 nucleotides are TGTGCCAGCAGCTTAGGAGCAAGAGGGACAGATACGCAGTATTTT.

CDR3 coding DNA: TGTGCCAGCACTTCCAGGGCCCGGAATGAGCAGTTCTTC. Translated, it gives CASTSRARNEQFF. This sequence joins TRBV28 and TRBJ2-1, with a weak D call TRBD1 (5 bases). The CDR3 sequence is 13 residues long. V was shortened by 7 bases and J by 7 bases, with 14 bases between the two germline ends. From germline, CDR1 is MDHEN and CDR2 SYDVKM.

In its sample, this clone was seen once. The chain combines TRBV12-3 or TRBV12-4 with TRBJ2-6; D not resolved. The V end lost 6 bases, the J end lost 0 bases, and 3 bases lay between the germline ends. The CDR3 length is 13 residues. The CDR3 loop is CASSHSGANVLTF. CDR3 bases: TGTGCCAGCAGCCACTCTGGGGCCAACGTCCTGACTTTC.

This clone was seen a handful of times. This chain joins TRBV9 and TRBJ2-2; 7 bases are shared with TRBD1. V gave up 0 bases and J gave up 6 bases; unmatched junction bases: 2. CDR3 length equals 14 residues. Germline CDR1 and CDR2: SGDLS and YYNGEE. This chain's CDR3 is CASSVGGGPGELFF. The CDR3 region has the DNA TGTGCCAGCAGCGTAGGAGGGGGCCCCGGGGAGCTGTTTTTT.

For the CDR3, the DNA is TGTGCCAGCAGCCCCTGGGCTACAGATACGCAGTATTTT. Amino acids: CASSPWATDTQYF. The chain couples TRBV11-2 to TRBJ2-3; no clear D gene. From germline, CDR1 is SGHAT and CDR2 FQNNGV. The CDR3 is 13 residues long. Trimming took 5 bases from V and 3 from J, leaving 9 bases between them. Full variable domain (rest looked up from reference TRBV11-2 and TRBJ2-3): EAGVAQSPRYKIIEKRQSVAFWCNPISGHATLYWYQQILGQGPKLLIQFQNNGVVDDSQLPKDRFSAERLKGVDSTLKIQPAKLEDSAVYLCASSPWATDTQYFGPGTRLTVL.

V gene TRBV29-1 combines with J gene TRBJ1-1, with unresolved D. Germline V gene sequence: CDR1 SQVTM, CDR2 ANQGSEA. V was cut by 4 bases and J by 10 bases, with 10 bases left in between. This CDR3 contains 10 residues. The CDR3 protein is CSVGDEGAFF. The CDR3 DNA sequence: TGCAGCGTTGGAGATGAGGGAGCTTTCTTT. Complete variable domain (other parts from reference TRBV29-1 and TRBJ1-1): SAVISQKPSRDICQRGTSLTIQCQVDSQVTMMFWYRQQPGQSLTLIATANQGSEATYESGFVIDKFPISRPNLTFSTLTVSNMSPEDSSIYLCSVGDEGAFFGQGTRLTVV.

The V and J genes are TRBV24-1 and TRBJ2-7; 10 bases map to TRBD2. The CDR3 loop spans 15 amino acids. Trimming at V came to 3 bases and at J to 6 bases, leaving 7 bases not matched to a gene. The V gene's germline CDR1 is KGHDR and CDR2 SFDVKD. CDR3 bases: TGTGCCACCAGTGATAGGACTAGCGGAAGGTTCGAGCAGTACTTC. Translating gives CATSDRTSGRFEQYF.

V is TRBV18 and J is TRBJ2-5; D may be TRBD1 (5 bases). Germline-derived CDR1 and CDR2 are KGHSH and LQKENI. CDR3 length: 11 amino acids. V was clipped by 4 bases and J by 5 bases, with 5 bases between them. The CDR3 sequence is CASSQGETQYF. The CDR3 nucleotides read TGTGCCAGCTCACAGGGGGAGACCCAGTACTTC.

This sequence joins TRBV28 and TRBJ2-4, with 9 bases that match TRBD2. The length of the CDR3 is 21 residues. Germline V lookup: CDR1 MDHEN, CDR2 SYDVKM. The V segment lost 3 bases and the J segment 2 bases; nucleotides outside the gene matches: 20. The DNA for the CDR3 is TGTGCCAGCAGTTTTTGGCCCAGTAGCGGGAGATCTCGTAATACCAAAAACATTCAGTACTTC. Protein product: CASSFWPSSGRSRNTKNIQYF.

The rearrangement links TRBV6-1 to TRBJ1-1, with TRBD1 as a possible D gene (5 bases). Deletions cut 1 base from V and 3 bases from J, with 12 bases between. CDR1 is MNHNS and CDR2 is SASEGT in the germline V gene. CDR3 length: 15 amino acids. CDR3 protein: CASSEDQGLHTEAFF. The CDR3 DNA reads TGTGCCAGCAGTGAAGACCAGGGACTTCACACTGAAGCTTTCTTT.

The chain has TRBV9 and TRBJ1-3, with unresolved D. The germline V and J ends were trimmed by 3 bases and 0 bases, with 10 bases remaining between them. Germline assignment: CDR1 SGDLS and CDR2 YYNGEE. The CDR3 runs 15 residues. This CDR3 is CASSADSNSGNTIYF. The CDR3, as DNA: TGTGCCAGCAGCGCGGACTCTAACTCTGGAAACACCATATATTTT.

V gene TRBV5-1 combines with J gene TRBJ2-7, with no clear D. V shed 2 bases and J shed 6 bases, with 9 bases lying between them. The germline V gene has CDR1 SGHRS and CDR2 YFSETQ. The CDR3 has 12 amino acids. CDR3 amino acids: CASSFSGFEQYF. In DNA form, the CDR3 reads TGCGCCAGCAGCTTCTCCGGGTTCGAGCAGTACTTC.

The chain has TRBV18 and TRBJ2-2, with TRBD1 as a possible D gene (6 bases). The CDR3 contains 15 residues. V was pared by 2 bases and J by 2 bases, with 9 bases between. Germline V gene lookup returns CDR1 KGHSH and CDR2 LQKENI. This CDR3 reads CASSPTTGNTGELFF. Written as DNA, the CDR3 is TGTGCCAGCTCACCAACGACAGGAAACACCGGGGAGCTGTTTTTT. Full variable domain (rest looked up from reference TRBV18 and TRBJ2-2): NAGVMQNPRHLVRRRGQEARLRCSPMKGHSHVYWYRQLPEEGLKFMVYLQKENIIDESGMPKERFSAEFPKEGPSILRIQQVVRGDSAAYFCASSPTTGNTGELFFGEGSRLTVL.

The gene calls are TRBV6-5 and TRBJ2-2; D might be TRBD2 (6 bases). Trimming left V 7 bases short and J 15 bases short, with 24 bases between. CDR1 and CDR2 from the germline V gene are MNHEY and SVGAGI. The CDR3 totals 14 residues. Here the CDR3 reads CASTYGLNTGDLFF. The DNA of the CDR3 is TGTGCCAGCACCTACGGACTAAACACCGGGGATTTGTTTTTT.

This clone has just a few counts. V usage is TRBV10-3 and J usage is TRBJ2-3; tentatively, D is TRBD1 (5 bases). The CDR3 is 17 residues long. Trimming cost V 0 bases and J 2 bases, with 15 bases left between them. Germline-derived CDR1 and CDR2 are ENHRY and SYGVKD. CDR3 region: CAISESFLGQDTDTQYF. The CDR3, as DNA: TGTGCCATCAGTGAGTCGTTTCTTGGACAAGACACAGATACGCAGTATTTT.

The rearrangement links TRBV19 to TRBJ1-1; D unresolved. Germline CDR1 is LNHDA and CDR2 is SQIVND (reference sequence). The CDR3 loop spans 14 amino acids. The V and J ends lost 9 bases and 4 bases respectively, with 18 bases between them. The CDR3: CASPSDTLSTEAFF. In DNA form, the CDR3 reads TGTGCCAGCCCGTCAGACACCTTGAGCACTGAAGCTTTCTTT.

The CDR3 sequence: CASTLGGGNSPLHF. In DNA, the CDR3 is TGTGCCAGCACCTTGGGGGGGGGTAATTCACCCCTCCACTTT. This chain joins TRBV28 and TRBJ1-6; weak D call: TRBD1 (5 bases). V was trimmed by 7 bases and J by 6 bases, leaving 13 bases between them. Germline lookup yields CDR1 MDHEN and CDR2 SYDVKM. This CDR3 is 14 amino acids long.

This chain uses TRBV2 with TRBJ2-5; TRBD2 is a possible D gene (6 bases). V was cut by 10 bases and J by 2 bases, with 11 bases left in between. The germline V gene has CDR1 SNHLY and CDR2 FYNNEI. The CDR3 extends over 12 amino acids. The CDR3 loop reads CATTGEQETQYF. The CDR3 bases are TGTGCCACCACGGGAGAACAAGAGACCCAGTACTTC. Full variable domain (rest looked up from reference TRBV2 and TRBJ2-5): EPEVTQTPSHQVTQMGQEVILRCVPISNHLYFYWYRQILGQKVEFLVSFYNNEISEKSEIFDDQFSVERPDGSNFTLKIRSTKLEDSAMYFCATTGEQETQYFGPGTRLLVL.